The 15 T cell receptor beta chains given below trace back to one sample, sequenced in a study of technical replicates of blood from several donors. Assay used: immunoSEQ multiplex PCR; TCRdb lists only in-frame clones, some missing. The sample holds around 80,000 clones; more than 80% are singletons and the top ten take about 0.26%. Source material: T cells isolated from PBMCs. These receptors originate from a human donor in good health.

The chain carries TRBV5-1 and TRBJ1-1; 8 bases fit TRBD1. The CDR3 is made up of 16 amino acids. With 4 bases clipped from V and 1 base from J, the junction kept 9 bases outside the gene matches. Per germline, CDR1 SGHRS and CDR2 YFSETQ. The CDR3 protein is CASSRDTGTGNTEAFF. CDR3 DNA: TGCGCCAGCAGCCGCGACACCGGGACAGGGAACACTGAAGCTTTCTTT.

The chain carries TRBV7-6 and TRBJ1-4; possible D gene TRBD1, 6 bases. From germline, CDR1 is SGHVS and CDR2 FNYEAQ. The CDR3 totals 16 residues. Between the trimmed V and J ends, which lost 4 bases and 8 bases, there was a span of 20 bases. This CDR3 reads CASSSISGESGEKLFF. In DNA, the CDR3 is TGTGCCAGCAGCTCCATATCAGGGGAGAGTGGAGAAAAACTGTTTTTT.

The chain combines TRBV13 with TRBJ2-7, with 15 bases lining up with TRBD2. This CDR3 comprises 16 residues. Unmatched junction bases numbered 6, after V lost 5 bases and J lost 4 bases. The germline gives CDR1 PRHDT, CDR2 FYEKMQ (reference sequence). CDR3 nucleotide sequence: TGTGCCAGCAGCCCCGGGACTAGCGGGAGGAAATACGAGCAGTACTTC. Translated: CASSPGTSGRKYEQYF.

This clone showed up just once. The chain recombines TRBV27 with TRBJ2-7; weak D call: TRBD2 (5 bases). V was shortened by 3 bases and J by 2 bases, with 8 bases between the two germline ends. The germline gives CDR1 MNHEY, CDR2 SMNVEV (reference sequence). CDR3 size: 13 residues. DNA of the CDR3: TGTGCCAGCAGTTTGGGGAGCCCCTACGAGCAGTACTTC. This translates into CASSLGSPYEQYF.

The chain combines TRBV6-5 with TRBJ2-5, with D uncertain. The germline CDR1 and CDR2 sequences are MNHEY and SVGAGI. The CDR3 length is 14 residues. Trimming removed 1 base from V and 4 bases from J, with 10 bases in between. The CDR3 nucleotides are TGTGCCAGCAGTTACTATGTCTCTCGAGAGACCCAGTACTTC. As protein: CASSYYVSRETQYF.

The CDR3 DNA sequence: TGCGCCAGCAGCTTGCAGGGCTCGAACACTGAAGCTTTCTTT. This encodes CASSLQGSNTEAFF. V and J are TRBV5-1 and TRBJ1-1; a weak D match, TRBD1 (5 bases). CDR1 is SGHRS and CDR2 is YFSETQ in the germline V gene. V was cut by 1 base and J by 1 base, with 8 bases left in between. This CDR3 spans 14 amino acids.

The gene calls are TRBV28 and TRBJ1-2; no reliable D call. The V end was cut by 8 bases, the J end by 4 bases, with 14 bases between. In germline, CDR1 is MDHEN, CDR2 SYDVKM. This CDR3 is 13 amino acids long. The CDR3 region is CASFGVNGYGYTF. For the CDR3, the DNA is TGTGCCAGCTTTGGTGTTAACGGCTATGGCTACACCTTC.

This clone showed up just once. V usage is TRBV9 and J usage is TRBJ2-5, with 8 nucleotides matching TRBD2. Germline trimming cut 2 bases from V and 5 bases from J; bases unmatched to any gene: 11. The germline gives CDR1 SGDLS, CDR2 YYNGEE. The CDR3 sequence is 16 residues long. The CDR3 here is CASSVMGLGTAETQYF. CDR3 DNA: TGTGCCAGCAGCGTCATGGGACTAGGTACGGCGGAGACCCAGTACTTC.

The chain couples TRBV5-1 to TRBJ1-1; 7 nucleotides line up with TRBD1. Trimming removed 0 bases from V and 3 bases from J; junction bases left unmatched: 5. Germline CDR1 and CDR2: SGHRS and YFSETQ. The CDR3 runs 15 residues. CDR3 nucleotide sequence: TGCGCCAGCAGCTTGGTTTCCAGGGGGGACACTGAAGCTTTCTTT. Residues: CASSLVSRGDTEAFF.

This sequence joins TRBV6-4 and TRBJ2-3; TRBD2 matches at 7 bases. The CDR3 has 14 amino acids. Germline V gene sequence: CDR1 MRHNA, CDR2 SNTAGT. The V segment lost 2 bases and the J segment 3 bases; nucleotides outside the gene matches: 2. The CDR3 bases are TGTGCCAGCAGTGACCGGGGGGAAACAGATACGCAGTATTTT. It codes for CASSDRGETDTQYF.

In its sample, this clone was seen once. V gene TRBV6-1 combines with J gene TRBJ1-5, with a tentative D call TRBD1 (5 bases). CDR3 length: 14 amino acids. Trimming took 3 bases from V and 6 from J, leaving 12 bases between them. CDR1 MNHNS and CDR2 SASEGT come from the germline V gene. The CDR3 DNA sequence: TGTGCCAGCAGTGAGGCCCGGGGGATTCAGCCCCAGCATTTT. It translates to CASSEARGIQPQHF.

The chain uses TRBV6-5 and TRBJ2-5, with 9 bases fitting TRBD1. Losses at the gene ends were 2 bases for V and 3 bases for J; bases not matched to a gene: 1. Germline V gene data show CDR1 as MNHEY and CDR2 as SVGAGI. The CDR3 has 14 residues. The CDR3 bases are TGTGCCAGCAGTTACCGGACAGGGGAAGAGACCCAGTACTTC. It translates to CASSYRTGEETQYF.

CDR3 in amino acids: CASSYSARQGGEKLFF. Written as DNA, the CDR3 is TGTGCCAGCAGTTACTCGGCTCGGCAGGGCGGTGAAAAACTGTTTTTT. J is TRBJ1-4 and V is TRBV6-6; possibly TRBD1 for D (5 bases). V was pared by 0 bases and J by 7 bases, with 15 bases between. CDR3 length equals 16 residues. Germline values: CDR1 MNHNY, CDR2 SVGAGI (reference sequence).

For the CDR3, the DNA is TGTGCCAGCAGGGGCCCTGGGCCTTACGAGCAGTACTTC. Amino acid sequence: CASRGPGPYEQYF. The J gene is TRBJ2-7, the V gene TRBV27; no clear D. From germline, CDR1 is MNHEY and CDR2 SMNVEV (reference sequence). The CDR3 totals 13 residues. Trimming cost V 6 bases and J 4 bases, with 13 bases left between them.

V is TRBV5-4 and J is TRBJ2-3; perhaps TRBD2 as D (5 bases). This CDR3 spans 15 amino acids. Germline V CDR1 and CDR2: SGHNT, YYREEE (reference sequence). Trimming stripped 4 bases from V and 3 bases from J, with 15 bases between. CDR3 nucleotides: TGTGCCAGCAGCATGCAGCGGTTGGCGACAGATACGCAGTATTTT. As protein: CASSMQRLATDTQYF.